One and the same sample provided the 23 T cell receptor beta chains below, sequenced in a study of PD-L1 blockade in urothelial cancer. Assay used: immunoSEQ multiplex PCR; TCRdb lists only in-frame clones, some missing. The sample shows about 25,000 clones, about four fifths of them seen only once. Sample: PBMCs, taken around atezolizumab (anti-PD-L1) treatment. Receptors were obtained from a man in his 70s with urothelial cancer.

The gene calls are TRBV28 and TRBJ1-5; the D is unclear. The CDR3 is 16 amino acids. V was cut by 1 base and J by 2 bases, with 12 bases left in between. The germline V gene has CDR1 MDHEN and CDR2 SYDVKM. CDR3 sequence (DNA): TGTGCCAGCAGTTTATCTTCGGACGGGGGCAATCAGCCCCAGCATTTT. Protein: CASSLSSDGGNQPQHF.

V usage is TRBV7-8 and J usage is TRBJ2-1, with 10 bases identical to TRBD2. Germline lookup yields CDR1 SGHVS and CDR2 FQNEAQ. CDR3 length: 16 amino acids. V lost 3 bases, J lost 1 base, and 3 bases stayed unmatched. In DNA, the CDR3 is TGTGCCAGCAGCTTCCCGGGACTAGCGTCCTACAATGAGCAGTTCTTC. Its translation: CASSFPGLASYNEQFF.

J is TRBJ2-5 and V is TRBV28; 9 nucleotides align to TRBD1. In germline, CDR1 is MDHEN, CDR2 SYDVKM. Losses at the gene ends were 5 bases for V and 4 bases for J; bases not matched to a gene: 8. CDR3 length equals 15 residues. CDR3 in DNA: TGTGCCAGCAGTGCGGGACAGGGAATAGGAGAGACCCAGTACTTC. Its protein product is CASSAGQGIGETQYF.

This chain connects TRBV30 to TRBJ2-2; TRBD2 agrees at 10 bases. CDR3 length: 15 amino acids. Germline values: CDR1 GTSNPN, CDR2 SVGIG (reference sequence). Germline trimming cut 4 bases from V and 5 bases from J; bases unmatched to any gene: 7. Here the CDR3 DNA reads TGTGCCTGGATGCTAGCGGGAGAGGGAACCGGGGAGCTGTTTTTT. This sequence encodes CAWMLAGEGTGELFF.

The chain is built from TRBV28 and TRBJ2-2; TRBD2 agrees at 12 bases. Germline CDR1 reads MDHEN; CDR2 reads SYDVKM. This CDR3 spans 19 amino acids. The junction had 14 bases not matched to a gene; V was cut back by 4 bases and J by 5 bases. The CDR3 DNA sequence: TGTGCCAGCAGTTCTCAAGCCGGACTAGCGGGACTACCAACCGGGGAGCTGTTTTTT. This gives the protein CASSSQAGLAGLPTGELFF.

This clone was picked up one time. The genes are TRBV7-2 and TRBJ1-5; tentatively, D is TRBD1 (6 bases). Trimming took off 1 base at V and 4 bases at J, with 8 bases between the two ends. The CDR3 is 14 amino acids. Per the germline V gene, CDR1 is SGHTA and CDR2 is FQGNSA. This CDR3 reads CASSLGQGNQPQHF. The CDR3 bases are TGTGCCAGCAGCTTAGGGCAGGGGAATCAGCCCCAGCATTTT.

The chain links TRBV6-6 to TRBJ1-5, with a weak D call TRBD1 (6 bases). CDR1 and CDR2 (germline): MNHNY, SVGAGI (reference sequence). The V and J ends lost 5 bases and 4 bases respectively, with 6 bases between them. CDR3 length: 12 amino acids. CDR3 in amino acids: CASSTGNQPQHF. The DNA for the CDR3 is TGTGCCAGCAGTACAGGGAATCAGCCCCAGCATTTT.

The chain employs TRBV19 and TRBJ2-5; 15 bases fit TRBD2. The CDR3 loop spans 15 amino acids. The trim removed 4 bases at V and 5 bases at J, leaving 2 bases unmatched. Germline values: CDR1 LNHDA, CDR2 SQIVND (reference sequence). In DNA, the CDR3 is TGTGCCAGTAGTACCGGACTAGCGGGAGGGGAGACCCAGTACTTC. Its translation: CASSTGLAGGETQYF.

The chain uses TRBV7-9 and TRBJ2-5, with 7 bases fitting TRBD2. After removal of 4 bases from V and 4 bases from J, the junction contained 9 bases not matched to a gene. Germline values: CDR1 SEHNR, CDR2 FQNEAQ (reference sequence). This CDR3 has 15 amino acids. The CDR3 DNA reads TGTGCCAGCAGCTGGGAGGGCGGGGGTAGAGAGACCCAGTACTTC. Protein: CASSWEGGGRETQYF.

This clone appeared a few times. The chain has TRBV6-5 and TRBJ1-2; 7 bases are a match to TRBD1. V was clipped by 2 bases and J by 6 bases; unmatched bases: 6. The germline gives CDR1 MNHEY, CDR2 SVGAGI. The CDR3 spans 14 residues. This chain's CDR3 is CASSYDREGNGYTF. The DNA of the CDR3 is TGTGCCAGCAGTTACGACAGGGAAGGGAATGGCTACACCTTC.

V usage is TRBV7-6 and J usage is TRBJ1-5; D gene ambiguous. Germline V lookup: CDR1 SGHVS, CDR2 FNYEAQ. V was shortened by 0 bases and J by 2 bases, with 14 bases between the two germline ends. This CDR3 contains 17 residues. The CDR3 bases are TGTGCCAGCAGCTTAGCTATAGGAGGGATCGGCAATCAGCCCCAGCATTTT. Protein: CASSLAIGGIGNQPQHF. The full variable domain, its missing parts supplied by reference TRBV7-6 and TRBJ1-5, is GAGVSQSPRYKVTKRGQDVALRCDPISGHVSLYWYRQALGQGPEFLTYFNYEAQQDKSGLPNDRFSAERPEGSISTLTIQRTEQRDSAMYRCASSLAIGGIGNQPQHFGDGTRLSIL.

As for this clone: The germline gene is not matched at one end of the junction; a read error may be the cause. This chain connects TRBV7-7 to TRBJ2-3, with unresolved D. Germline V gene data show CDR1 as SSHAT and CDR2 as FNYEAQ (reference sequence). The CDR3 is made up of 13 amino acids. CDR3 nucleotide sequence: TGTGCTAGCAGTTCCCCCGACTCAGATACGCAGTATTTT. This translates into CASSSPDSDTQYF.

This chain uses TRBV29-1 with TRBJ2-3, with D hard to call. Trimming removed 4 bases from V and 4 bases from J, with 12 bases in between. The CDR3 totals 13 residues. The germline V gene encodes CDR1 SQVTM and CDR2 ANQGSEA. This CDR3 is CSVGWRAADTQYF. CDR3 DNA: TGCAGCGTTGGGTGGAGAGCAGCAGATACGCAGTATTTT.

This clone was seen a single time. This chain uses TRBV6-6 with TRBJ2-2, with D possibly matching TRBD2 (6 bases). Trimming took off 11 bases at V and 0 bases at J, with 16 bases between the two ends. This CDR3 is 15 amino acids long. Germline V gene sequence: CDR1 MNHNY, CDR2 SVGAGI (reference sequence). CDR3 sequence (DNA): TGTGCCGCGGGATCGGGAGTTTCGAACACCGGGGAGCTGTTTTTT. This codes for CAAGSGVSNTGELFF.

This clone was recorded only once. The V gene is TRBV5-1, the J gene TRBJ2-2; a weak D match, TRBD1 (6 bases). Deletions cut 1 base from V and 6 bases from J, with 13 bases between. The CDR3 has 15 residues. Per the germline V gene, CDR1 is SGHRS and CDR2 is YFSETQ. The CDR3 sequence is CASSLRQGKPGELFF. The CDR3 DNA reads as TGCGCCAGCAGCTTGCGGCAGGGGAAGCCCGGGGAGCTGTTTTTT.

V gene TRBV6-5 combines with J gene TRBJ1-1; no clear D. V was pared by 2 bases and J by 0 bases, with 7 bases between. This CDR3 has 14 amino acids. Per the germline V gene, CDR1 is MNHEY and CDR2 is SVGAGI. CDR3 loop: CASSYRGLNTEAFF. CDR3 nucleotide sequence: TGTGCCAGCAGTTACCGAGGTCTGAACACTGAAGCTTTCTTT.

The chain links TRBV9 to TRBJ2-3; D gene uncertain. Germline-derived CDR1 and CDR2 are SGDLS and YYNGEE. V lost 0 bases, J lost 0 bases, and 11 bases lay in between. This CDR3 is 16 amino acids long. The CDR3 protein is CASSVGPTVSTDTQYF. CDR3 nucleotide sequence: TGTGCCAGCAGCGTAGGTCCTACCGTGAGCACAGATACGCAGTATTTT.

The chain has TRBV27 and TRBJ2-2; 8 bases line up with TRBD1. Germline trimming cut 4 bases from V and 3 bases from J; bases unmatched to any gene: 7. The germline CDR1 and CDR2 sequences are MNHEY and SMNVEV (reference sequence). This CDR3 has 16 amino acids. The CDR3 DNA is TGTGCCAGCAGTTCCCTGACAGGGGTGGACACCGGGGAGCTGTTTTTT. Translated, it gives CASSSLTGVDTGELFF.

This clone occurred a few times. V gene TRBV5-6 combines with J gene TRBJ2-1; 11 bases map to TRBD2. The J segment lost 4 bases and the V segment lost 3 bases, leaving 3 bases of the junction unmatched. The V gene's germline CDR1 is SGHDT and CDR2 YYEEEE. The length of the CDR3 is 15 residues. Here the CDR3 DNA reads TGTGCCAGCAGCTGGGGGACTAGCGGATACAATGAGCAGTTCTTC. This gives the protein CASSWGTSGYNEQFF.

The J gene is TRBJ2-7, the V gene TRBV7-8; perhaps TRBD1 as D (6 bases). Germline CDR1 is SGHVS and CDR2 is FQNEAQ. Trimming shortened V by 4 bases and J by 5 bases, and 21 bases separated the two germline ends. There are 16 residues in the CDR3. In nucleotides, the CDR3 is TGTGCCAGCAGCTCCTTTGACAGGCCCTATCCCCACGAGCAGTACTTC. Translation gives CASSSFDRPYPHEQYF. The full variable domain, completed using reference TRBV7-8 and TRBJ2-7, is GAGVSQSPRYKVAKRGQDVALRCDPISGHVSLFWYQQALGQGPEFLTYFQNEAQLDKSGLPSDRFFAERPEGSVSTLKIQRTQQEDSAVYLCASSSFDRPYPHEQYFGPGTRLTVT.

The V and J genes are TRBV30 and TRBJ2-1, with D maybe TRBD2 (5 bases). Germline V gene sequence: CDR1 GTSNPN, CDR2 SVGIG (reference sequence). V lost 3 bases, J lost 8 bases, and 20 bases lay in between. The CDR3 length is 15 residues. CDR3 loop: CAWRRGDYYLDEQFF. Written as DNA, the CDR3 is TGTGCCTGGAGGCGAGGAGACTATTACTTGGATGAGCAGTTCTTC.

The V call is TRBV19, the J call TRBJ1-3; possible D gene TRBD1, 5 bases. The CDR3 is 13 amino acids. CDR1 is LNHDA and CDR2 is SQIVND in the germline V gene (reference sequence). V was clipped by 6 bases and J by 7 bases, with 13 bases between them. The CDR3 spells CASRGAPGNTIYF. DNA of the CDR3: TGTGCCAGTAGAGGGGCTCCCGGGAACACCATATATTTT.

This clone is deemed large (0.1 to 1%). The V and J genes are TRBV19 and TRBJ2-5; 8 bases are a match to TRBD1. Germline-derived CDR1 and CDR2 are LNHDA and SQIVND (reference sequence). V was clipped by 2 bases and J by 0 bases; unmatched bases: 8. The CDR3 has 17 residues. CDR3 coding DNA: TGTGCCAGTAGTATACTCGGCAGGGGGCCTTACCAAGAGACCCAGTACTTC. It codes for CASSILGRGPYQETQYF.